A single sample gave rise to the 6 T cell receptor beta chains below, sequenced in a study of blood T cell repertoires in COVID-19. Data came from immunoSEQ multiplex PCR; TCRdb stores just in-frame clones and leaves some out. The data hold over 150,000 clones, with around 84% observed a single time. The sequenced sample was PBMCs or T cells enriched from blood (not recorded which). Source of these receptors: a woman in her thirties who had recovered from COVID-19.

This chain links TRBV11-2 with TRBJ2-2; the match to TRBD2 covers 11 bases. CDR1 is SGHAT and CDR2 is FQNNGV in the germline V gene. The CDR3 spans 15 residues. V lost 7 bases, J lost 6 bases, and 7 bases stayed unmatched. CDR3 protein: CASTRLAGGPGELFF. The DNA of the CDR3 is TGTGCCAGCACCCGGCTAGCGGGGGGCCCCGGGGAGCTGTTTTTT.

The chain employs TRBV4-1 and TRBJ1-1; D unclear. Trimming cost V 0 bases and J 3 bases, with 8 bases left between them. CDR3 size: 14 residues. CDR1 is MGHRA and CDR2 is YSYEKL in the germline V gene. The CDR3: CASSQELRDTEAFF. In DNA, the CDR3 is TGCGCCAGCAGCCAAGAATTGAGAGACACTGAAGCTTTCTTT.

The gene calls are TRBV24-1 and TRBJ2-3; 7 positions match TRBD1. The CDR3 extends over 12 amino acids. The ends lost 10 bases at V and 2 bases at J; junction bases unmatched: 2. Germline-derived CDR1 and CDR2 are KGHDR and SFDVKD. In DNA, the CDR3 is TGTGCCACGGGGACAGTCACAGATACGCAGTATTTT. Translation: CATGTVTDTQYF.

This clone has a handful of counts. The DNA for the CDR3 is TGTGCCAGCTGGGGACAGGCAAACACCATATATTTT. Translation: CASWGQANTIYF. This sequence joins TRBV28 and TRBJ1-3; 8 bases are shared with TRBD1. There are 12 residues in the CDR3. Germline CDR1 and CDR2: MDHEN and SYDVKM. Losses at the gene ends were 8 bases for V and 6 bases for J; bases not matched to a gene: 3. Full variable domain (rest looked up from reference TRBV28 and TRBJ1-3): DVKVTQSSRYLVKRTGEKVFLECVQDMDHENMFWYRQDPGLGLRLIYFSYDVKMKEKGDIPEGYSVSREKKERFSLILESASTNQTSMYLCASWGQANTIYFGEGSWLTVV.

This rearrangement joins TRBV7-3 to TRBJ2-1; TRBD2 agrees at 7 bases. From germline, CDR1 is SGHTA and CDR2 FQGTGA. This CDR3 has 14 amino acids. J gave up 7 bases and V 4 bases, and 7 bases lay outside the gene matches. The chain's CDR3 is CASSSPGGRNEQFF. Here the CDR3 DNA reads TGTGCCAGCAGCTCCCCGGGGGGTCGTAATGAGCAGTTCTTC. Full variable domain (missing parts from reference TRBV7-3 and TRBJ2-1): GAGVSQTPSNKVTEKGKYVELRCDPISGHTALYWYRQSLGQGPEFLIYFQGTGAADDSGLPNDRFFAVRPEGSVSTLKIQRTERGDSAVYLCASSSPGGRNEQFFGPGTRLTVL.

This chain uses TRBV19 with TRBJ2-2, with 7 bases lining up with TRBD2. This CDR3 is 14 amino acids long. The junction had 5 bases not matched to a gene; V was cut back by 6 bases and J by 4 bases. Germline loops: CDR1 LNHDA, CDR2 SQIVND (reference sequence). The CDR3 coding sequence is TGTGCCAGTAGCCAGACGGGGGGCACCGGGGAGCTGTTTTTT. Its protein is CASSQTGGTGELFF.